The 15 T cell receptor beta chains reported below all come from one sample, sequenced in a study of CD8 T cells in Susac syndrome. It was with random hexamers that roughly 0.5 to 1 ug RNA was reverse transcribed. TCRdb reanalysed the immunoSEQ multiplex PCR reads using MiXCR and keeps one entry per CDR3 protein. The table records around 200,000 distinct CDR3 sequences, just under 95% of them present only once. The sequencing sample was made of CD8+ T cells from PBMCs. These receptors were collected from a human donor with Susac syndrome.

The rearrangement joins TRBV5-1 to TRBJ2-1; 8 bases match TRBD2. This CDR3 is built from 13 residues. Germline-derived CDR1 and CDR2 are SGHRS and YFSETQ. The V gene end was trimmed by 8 bases and the J gene end by 8 bases; junction bases not matched to a gene: 9. CDR3 loop: CASSGLDPHEQFF. DNA for the CDR3: TGCGCCAGTTCGGGACTAGATCCCCATGAGCAGTTCTTC.

The J gene is TRBJ1-1, the V gene TRBV4-1; 7 bases fit TRBD1. The junction had 5 bases not matched to a gene; V was cut back by 8 bases and J by 5 bases. The CDR3 runs 12 residues. CDR1 and CDR2 (germline): MGHRA, YSYEKL. The CDR3 protein is CASRQGRTEAFF. CDR3 DNA sequence: TGCGCCAGCCGACAGGGAAGGACTGAAGCTTTCTTT.

The genes are TRBV9 and TRBJ2-1, with 7 positions matching TRBD2. The CDR3 length is 16 residues. The germline gives CDR1 SGDLS, CDR2 YYNGEE. V trimming: 3 bases; J trimming: 0 bases; junction bases outside the gene matches: 6. CDR3 nucleotide sequence: TGTGCCAGCAGCGAGGGCGGGGGTAGCTCCTACAATGAGCAGTTCTTC. This sequence encodes CASSEGGGSSYNEQFF.

In DNA, the CDR3 is TGTGCCAGCAGTTCCCGGGGACTAGGAAACTACGAGCAGTACTTC. It specifies CASSSRGLGNYEQYF. The chain couples TRBV27 to TRBJ2-7; 8 nucleotides match TRBD2. V lost 4 bases and J lost 3; bases outside the gene matches: 8. Germline V gives CDR1 MNHEY, CDR2 SMNVEV (reference sequence). The CDR3 spans 15 residues.

This chain uses TRBV11-2 with TRBJ1-5; D might be TRBD1 (5 bases). Per the germline V gene, CDR1 is SGHAT and CDR2 is FQNNGV. The length of the CDR3 is 16 residues. The V end was cut by 6 bases, the J end by 4 bases, with 19 bases between. This CDR3 reads CASSRGLGGLNQPQHF. CDR3 DNA: TGTGCCAGCAGTCGGGGACTTGGGGGACTTAATCAGCCCCAGCATTTT.

The CDR3 nucleotides are TGCAGTGCTAGAGATGTGGCACAGCTCTCTGGAAACACCATATATTTT. This codes for CSARDVAQLSGNTIYF. V is TRBV20-1 and J is TRBJ1-3; D is ambiguous. The CDR3 runs to 16 residues. Per germline, CDR1 DFQATT and CDR2 SNEGSKA (reference sequence). Trimming stripped 0 bases from V and 0 bases from J, with 12 bases between.

The CDR3 DNA reads TGTGCCAGCAGCCTCGGGGTTGCAACAGATACGCAGTATTTT. Protein: CASSLGVATDTQYF. The chain couples TRBV7-2 to TRBJ2-3; weak D call: TRBD2 (5 bases). V dropped 5 bases and J dropped 3 bases, with 12 bases sitting between them. The CDR3 consists of 14 residues. Germline values: CDR1 SGHTA, CDR2 FQGNSA.

In nucleotides, the CDR3 is TGTGCCAGCAGCCAAGATTTGGGATCCAGAGGGACCCAGTACTTC. This translates into CASSQDLGSRGTQYF. V usage is TRBV3-1 and J usage is TRBJ2-5; D unclear. The CDR3 runs 15 residues. Germline CDR1 LGHDT, CDR2 YNNKEL (reference sequence). V gave up 0 bases and J gave up 7 bases, with 15 bases separating them.

The chain has TRBV11-1 and TRBJ1-1; weak D call: TRBD1 (5 bases). The CDR3 contains 19 residues. The V end was cut by 5 bases, the J end by 4 bases, with 29 bases between. The germline CDR1 and CDR2 sequences are SGHAT and FQDESV (reference sequence). CDR3 bases: TGTGCCAGCAGCCCTAAGGCCCCAGGGCAGGTACCTCCGGGCACTGAAGCTTTCTTT. Protein sequence: CASSPKAPGQVPPGTEAFF.

The V and J genes are TRBV2 and TRBJ1-1; D is possibly TRBD1 (5 bases). CDR1 is SNHLY, CDR2 FYNNEI, per germline. The CDR3 consists of 13 residues. Trimming took off 6 bases at V and 2 bases at J, with 10 bases between the two ends. The CDR3 loop is CASRFGGNTEAFF. CDR3 DNA: TGTGCCAGCAGGTTCGGGGGTAACACTGAAGCTTTCTTT.

The genes are TRBV7-3 and TRBJ2-3, with 10 nucleotides matching TRBD2. The CDR3 contains 19 residues. CDR1 is SGHTA and CDR2 is FQGTGA in the germline V gene. V lost 0 bases to trimming and J lost 4 bases; unmatched junction nucleotides: 13. CDR3 region: CASSLTEGPSGGFADTQYF. CDR3 DNA sequence: TGTGCCAGCAGCTTAACCGAGGGACCTAGCGGGGGTTTCGCAGATACGCAGTATTTT.

The rearrangement links TRBV11-1 to TRBJ2-5; TRBD1 matches 8 bases. The V segment lost 4 bases and the J segment 3 bases; nucleotides outside the gene matches: 7. The CDR3 has 15 amino acids. Germline CDR1 reads SGHAT; CDR2 reads FQDESV (reference sequence). For the CDR3, the DNA is TGTGCCAGCAGCTCTGCCCCGGGACAGGAAGAGACCCAGTACTTC. Protein product: CASSSAPGQEETQYF.

V is TRBV7-9 and J is TRBJ2-3; TRBD2 is a possible D gene (5 bases). The CDR3 length is 15 residues. The germline CDR1 and CDR2 sequences are SEHNR and FQNEAQ (reference sequence). The V end was cut by 3 bases, the J end by 1 base, with 11 bases between. This CDR3 is CASSLVLGRTDTQYF. CDR3 sequence (DNA): TGTGCCAGCAGCTTGGTACTAGGACGCACAGATACGCAGTATTTT. Together with reference TRBV7-9 and TRBJ2-3, the CDR3 gives the full variable domain: DTGVSQNPRHKITKRGQNVTFRCDPISEHNRLYWYRQTLGQGPEFLTYFQNEAQLEKSRLLSDRFSAERPKGSFSTLEIQRTEQGDSAMYLCASSLVLGRTDTQYFGPGTRLTVL.

This chain uses TRBV19 with TRBJ2-1, with 7 bases lining up with TRBD2. The germline CDR1 and CDR2 sequences are LNHDA and SQIVND (reference sequence). The J segment lost 1 base and the V segment lost 1 base, leaving 1 base of the junction unmatched. The CDR3 runs to 15 residues. CDR3 protein: CASSIGTRSYNEQFF. The CDR3 region has the DNA TGTGCCAGTAGTATAGGGACTAGGTCCTACAATGAGCAGTTCTTC.

This clonotype was picked up a small number of times. The V gene is TRBV29-1, the J gene TRBJ2-2; no firm D call. Trimming removed 3 bases at V and 2 bases at J, with 13 bases between. Germline V lookup: CDR1 SQVTM, CDR2 ANQGSEA. The CDR3 is 15 residues long. Here the CDR3 reads CSVEAGTTNTGELFF. The CDR3 DNA follows: TGCAGCGTTGAGGCCGGAACGACTAACACCGGGGAGCTGTTTTTT.